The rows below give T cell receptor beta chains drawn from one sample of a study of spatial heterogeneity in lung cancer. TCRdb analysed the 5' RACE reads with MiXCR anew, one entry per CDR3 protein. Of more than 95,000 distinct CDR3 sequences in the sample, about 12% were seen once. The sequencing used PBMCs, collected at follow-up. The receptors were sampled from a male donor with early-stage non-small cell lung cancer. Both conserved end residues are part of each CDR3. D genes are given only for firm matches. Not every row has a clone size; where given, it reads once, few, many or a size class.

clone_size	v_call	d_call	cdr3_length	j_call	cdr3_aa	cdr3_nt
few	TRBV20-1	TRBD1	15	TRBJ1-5	CSAWTGGIGDQPQHF	TGCAGTGCTTGGACAGGGGGTATTGGGGATCAGCCCCAGCATTTT
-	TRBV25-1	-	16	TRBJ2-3	CASSDFRGRGTDTQYF	TGTGCCAGCAGTGATTTCCGCGGGCGAGGGACAGATACGCAGTATTTT
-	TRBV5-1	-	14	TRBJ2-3	CASSVSGGGDTQYF	TGCGCCAGCAGCGTTAGCGGAGGTGGGGATACGCAGTATTTT
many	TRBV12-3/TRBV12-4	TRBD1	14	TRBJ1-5	CASTPGQGAQPQHF	TGTGCCAGCACTCCTGGACAGGGGGCTCAGCCCCAGCATTTT
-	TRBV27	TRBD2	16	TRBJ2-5	CASSPSLAGVGETQYF	TGTGCCAGCAGCCCCTCACTAGCGGGGGTGGGAGAGACCCAGTACTTC
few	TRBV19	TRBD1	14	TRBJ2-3	CASGDSRRTDTQYF	TGTGCCAGTGGGGACAGCCGACGCACAGATACGCAGTATTTT
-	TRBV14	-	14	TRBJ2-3	CASSQEGITDTQYF	TGTGCCAGCAGCCAAGAAGGGATCACAGATACGCAGTATTTT
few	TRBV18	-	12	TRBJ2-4	CASSPGKNIQYF	TGTGCCAGCTCACCGGGGAAAAACATTCAGTACTTC
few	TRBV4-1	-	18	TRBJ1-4	CASSQDKQPKGTNEKLFF	TGCGCCAGCAGCCAAGATAAGCAGCCGAAGGGAACTAATGAAAAACTGTTTTTT
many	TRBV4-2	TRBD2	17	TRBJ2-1	CASSQDGTSASYNEQFF	TGTGCCAGCAGCCAAGATGGAACTAGCGCCTCCTACAATGAGCAGTTCTTC
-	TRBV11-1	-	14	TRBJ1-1	CASSLATQGTEAFF	TGTGCCAGCAGCTTAGCGACCCAGGGCACTGAAGCTTTCTTT
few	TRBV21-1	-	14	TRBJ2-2	CASSKADNTGELFF	TGTGCCAGCAGCAAAGCCGACAACACCGGGGAGCTGTTTTTT
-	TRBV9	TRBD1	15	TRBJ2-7	CASSLGQGPSYEQYF	TGTGCCAGCAGCCTCGGACAGGGGCCCTCCTACGAGCAGTACTTC